This T cell receptor (beta chain) came from a study of blood T cell repertoires in COVID-19. Deletions cut 1 base from V and 5 bases from J, with 8 bases between. There are 13 residues in the CDR3. Germline values: CDR1 MGHRA, CDR2 YSYEKL. Sequencing was performed with immunoSEQ multiplex PCR; in TCRdb, only in-frame clones are kept and a portion is missing. The data contain fewer than 250,000 clones, about four fifths of them singletons. This receptor was identified in a woman aged 40 to 55 who had recovered from COVID-19. Specimen: PBMCs or T cells enriched from blood (not recorded which). J is TRBJ1-2 and V is TRBV4-1; D unclear. CDR3 loop: CASSQAPVYGYTF. CDR3 sequence (DNA): TGCGCCAGCAGCCAAGCACCGGTGTATGGCTACACCTTC.